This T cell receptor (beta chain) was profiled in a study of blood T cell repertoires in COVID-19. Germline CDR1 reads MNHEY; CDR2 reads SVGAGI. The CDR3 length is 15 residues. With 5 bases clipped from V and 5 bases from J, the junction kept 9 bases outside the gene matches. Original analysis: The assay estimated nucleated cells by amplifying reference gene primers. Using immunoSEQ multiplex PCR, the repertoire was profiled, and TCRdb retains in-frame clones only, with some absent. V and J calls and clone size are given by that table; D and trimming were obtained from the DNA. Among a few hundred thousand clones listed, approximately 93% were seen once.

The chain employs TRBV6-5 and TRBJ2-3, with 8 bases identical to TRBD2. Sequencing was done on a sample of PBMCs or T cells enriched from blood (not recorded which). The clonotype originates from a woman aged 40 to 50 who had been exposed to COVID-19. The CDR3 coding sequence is TGTGCCAGCAGTCCGGGGGGGGTAGCCGGAGATACGCAGTATTTT. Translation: CASSPGGVAGDTQYF.